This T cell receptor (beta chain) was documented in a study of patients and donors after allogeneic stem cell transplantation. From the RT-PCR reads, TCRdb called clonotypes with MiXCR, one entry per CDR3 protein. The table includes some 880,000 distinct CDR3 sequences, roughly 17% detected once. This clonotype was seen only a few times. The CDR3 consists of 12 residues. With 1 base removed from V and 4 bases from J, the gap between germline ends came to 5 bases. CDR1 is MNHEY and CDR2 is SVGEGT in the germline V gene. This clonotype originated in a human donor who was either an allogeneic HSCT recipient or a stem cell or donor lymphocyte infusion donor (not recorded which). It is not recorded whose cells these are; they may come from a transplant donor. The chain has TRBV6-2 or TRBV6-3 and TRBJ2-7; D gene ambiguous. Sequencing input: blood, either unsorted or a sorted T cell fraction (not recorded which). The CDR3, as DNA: TGTGCCAGCAGTTACTACGTGTACGAGCAGTACTTC. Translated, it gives CASSYYVYEQYF.